These 2 T cell receptor beta chains were all obtained from the same sample, sequenced in a study of shared clonotypes between healthy human individuals. Sequencing used immunoSEQ multiplex PCR; TCRdb keeps in-frame clones, though not all of them. The sample carries about 1.5 million clones, roughly 98% recorded once. The sequenced sample consisted of naive CD4+ T cells sorted from blood. Described subset: CD45RA+ positively selected. Receptors were obtained from a man under 40 in good health.

The chain combines TRBV28 with TRBJ1-1; tentative D call: TRBD1 (6 bases). The ends were cut back, 6 bases at V and 3 bases at J, with 11 bases in the middle. The CDR3 runs 13 residues. Germline assignment: CDR1 MDHEN and CDR2 SYDVKM. The CDR3 coding sequence is TGTGCCAGCAGGATAAGGGGGGACACTGAAGCTTTCTTT. The encoded protein is CASRIRGDTEAFF.

The chain is built from TRBV13 and TRBJ2-3, with no clear D. Trimming took 7 bases from V and 4 from J, leaving 6 bases between them. CDR1 and CDR2 from the germline V gene are PRHDT and FYEKMQ (reference sequence). The CDR3 extends over 11 amino acids. CDR3 sequence: CASTVADTQYF. In DNA form, the CDR3 reads TGTGCCAGCACCGTAGCAGATACGCAGTATTTT. Variable domain in full (rest from reference TRBV13 and TRBJ2-3): AAGVIQSPRHLIKEKRETATLKCYPIPRHDTVYWYQQGPGQDPQFLISFYEKMQSDKGSIPDRFSAQQFSDYHSELNMSSLELGDSALYFCASTVADTQYFGPGTRLTVL.